This T cell receptor (beta chain) emerged from a study of neurological immune-mediated disorders. Points from the study as a whole: None of the CDR3 amino acid sequences in expanded clones turned up in more than one subject, which points to private repertoires in all groups. Levels of TCR clonal expansion peaked in HTLV-1-associated myelopathy and reached their lowest in multiple sclerosis, under those of healthy controls.

V dropped 5 bases and J dropped 4 bases, with 14 bases sitting between them. Germline lookup yields CDR1 SQVTM and CDR2 ANQGSEA. This CDR3 spans 13 amino acids. The method for making cDNA was 5'RACE, and it used 10-nucleotide random UMIs. The output of every sequencing run exceeded 200 million TCR-beta sequences, derived from 15-18 subjects. TCRdb processed the 5' RACE reads anew with MiXCR; each CDR3 protein has one entry. The data contain about 22,000 distinct CDR3 sequences, about 9.4% of them seen just once; the ten biggest clones take up about 20%. This clonotype was seen ten or more times. Its antigen is not known.

J is TRBJ1-1 and V is TRBV29-1; tentatively, D is TRBD1 (5 bases). Material for sequencing was PBMCs. This TCR derives from a woman aged 55-69 years with HTLV-1-associated myelopathy (HAM/TSP). CDR3 loop: CSVPTMGGTEAFF. The CDR3 DNA reads TGCAGCGTTCCTACAATGGGGGGCACTGAAGCTTTCTTT.